A selection of T cell receptor beta chains follows, all from one sample in a study of shared clonotypes between healthy human individuals. The protocol was immunoSEQ multiplex PCR, while the TCRdb copy is restricted to in-frame clones and leaves out a portion. The sample shows 2 million to 2.5 million clones, about 92% of them seen only once. Sequencing input: naive CD8+ T cells from PBMCs. Every receptor here comes from a young man in good health. Some clones in this sample may be carry-over from other donors' samples. The CDR3 runs from the conserved cysteine through the conserved F or W. The D gene is left open where the match is weak. Not all rows give a size; the values are once, few, many and, for expanded clones, a class.

size	D	V	J	DNA	CDR3
.	TRBD2	TRBV28	TRBJ2-4	TGTGCCAGCAGTTTAAAGGGCGGGAGGCCCCTCAACATTCAGTACTTC	CASSLKGGRPLNIQYF
.	.	TRBV13	TRBJ2-5	TGTGCCAGCAGCAAAAGGATAGCGGTACAAGAGACCCAGTACTTC	CASSKRIAVQETQYF
.	.	TRBV7-8	TRBJ1-1	TGTGCCAGCAGCGTAGCGAGGGAGGGCCTAGAAGCTTTCTTT	CASSVAREGLEAFF
.	TRBD2	TRBV9	TRBJ2-1	TGTGCCAGCAGCGACTCTAGCGGGAGTTCCTACAATGAGCAGTTCTTC	CASSDSSGSSYNEQFF
.	.	TRBV9	TRBJ1-1	TGTGCCAGCAGCCCACCCCAGGCGGTGGAAGCTTTCTTT	CASSPPQAVEAFF
.	.	TRBV11-1	TRBJ2-5	TGTGCCAGCAGCTTAGATGATAGACGGGGACCGAACCAAGAGACCCAGTACTTC	CASSLDDRRGPNQETQYF
.	TRBD2	TRBV27	TRBJ2-7	TGTGCCAGCACGTCGTTAGCGGGGTCCTACGAGCAGTACTTC	CASTSLAGSYEQYF
once	.	TRBV7-2	TRBJ1-2	TGTGCCAGCACCCCGGGGTGGTCTAACTATGGCTACACCTTC	CASTPGWSNYGYTF
.	TRBD1	TRBV6-5	TRBJ2-2	TGTGCCAGCAGCCCACAGGGGACCGGGGAGCTGTTTTTT	CASSPQGTGELFF
.	TRBD1	TRBV2	TRBJ2-7	TGTGCCAGCAGTGACGACCCCAAGACAGGGGGCAGGGACGAGCAGTACTTC	CASSDDPKTGGRDEQYF
.	TRBD2	TRBV2	TRBJ2-2	TGTGCCAGCAGTGGCCTAGCGGGTACGAACACCGGGGAGCTGTTTTTT	CASSGLAGTNTGELFF
.	.	TRBV10-3	TRBJ1-5	TGTGCCACCACCCCGGGAGGGAGTCAGCCCCAGCATTTT	CATTPGGSQPQHF
.	.	TRBV11-2	TRBJ2-3	TGTGCCAGCAGCCCACCGACAGATACGCAGTATTTT	CASSPPTDTQYF
.	.	TRBV21-1	TRBJ2-7	TGTGCCAGCAGCAAAGAAACCTTAAGATGGAGCTCCTACGAGCAGTACTTC	CASSKETLRWSSYEQYF
.	TRBD2	TRBV19	TRBJ2-3	TGTGCCAGTAGTATAATCGCCAGCGGGACCCCCACAGATACGCAGTATTTT	CASSIIASGTPTDTQYF
.	TRBD1	TRBV29-1	TRBJ2-1	TGCAGCGTTCTTGGACAGGCTAGCAGACCATACAATGAGCAGTTCTTC	CSVLGQASRPYNEQFF
.	.	TRBV9	TRBJ2-1	TGTGCCAGCAGCGTACTGGAGGGATATGAGCAGTTCTTC	CASSVLEGYEQFF
once	.	TRBV11-2	TRBJ2-4	TGTGCCAGCAGTTATCGGGAGAACCTAGCCAAAAACATTCAGTACTTC	CASSYRENLAKNIQYF
.	TRBD2	TRBV15	TRBJ2-3	TGTGCCACCAGCGGTCGACTAGCGGGAGTGGATACGCAGTATTTT	CATSGRLAGVDTQYF
.	.	TRBV27	TRBJ2-7	TGTGCCAGCAGTCGATTTGGCTACGAGCAGTACTTC	CASSRFGYEQYF
.	TRBD1	TRBV27	TRBJ2-1	TGTGCCAGCAGCATTTTCCGGGACAGTGAGCAGTTCTTC	CASSIFRDSEQFF
.	.	TRBV5-6	TRBJ2-7	TGTGCCAGCAGCTCCCCCTGGGACAAAGGCTACGAGCAGTACTTC	CASSSPWDKGYEQYF
once	TRBD2	TRBV28	TRBJ2-3	TGTGCCAGCAGTTATTCTAGCGGCCGACGCTCTAGCACAGATACGCAGTATTTT	CASSYSSGRRSSTDTQYF
.	.	TRBV6-7	TRBJ2-6	TGTGCCAGCAGTTACCGGGATACCTTCTCTGGGGCCAACGTCCTGACTTTC	CASSYRDTFSGANVLTF
.	.	TRBV19	TRBJ2-7	TGTGCCAGTAGTATGTGGGACGACAGCTCCTACGAGCAGTACTTC	CASSMWDDSSYEQYF
.	.	TRBV19	TRBJ2-7	TGTGCCAGTAGCCACCGACCCTACGAGCAGTACTTC	CASSHRPYEQYF
.	.	TRBV19	TRBJ1-4	TGTGCCAGTAGAGGGGGTGAAAAACTGTTTTTT	CASRGGEKLFF
.	.	TRBV6-5	TRBJ2-7	TGTGCCAGCAGTTACAGGTCTACTACGCTCGAGCAGTACTTC	CASSYRSTTLEQYF
.	.	TRBV6-6	TRBJ2-1	TGTGCCAGCAGTTACTCGGAGGGGGGAGGGCTCTTC	CASSYSEGGGLF
.	.	TRBV27	TRBJ2-1	TGTGCCAGCAGTTTTTTTCTGGGGAATGAGCAGTTCTTC	CASSFFLGNEQFF
.	.	TRBV19	TRBJ2-7	TGTGCCAGTAGTGAGGGGAGTTCCTACGAGCAGTACTTC	CASSEGSSYEQYF
.	.	TRBV7-9	TRBJ1-2	TGTGCCAGCAGCTTAGCTAACTACTATGGCTACACCTTC	CASSLANYYGYTF
once	.	TRBV2	TRBJ2-2	TGTGCCAGCAGTGAAGCGCTCGGCGGGGAGCTGTTTTTT	CASSEALGGELFF
.	.	TRBV7-9	TRBJ2-7	TGTGCCAGCGGGACGGGCTTGAGCTCCTACGAGCAGTACTTC	CASGTGLSSYEQYF
.	.	TRBV10-1	TRBJ2-1	TGCGCCAGCAGTGAAAAAGGGACTCGGTACAATGAGCAGTTCTTC	CASSEKGTRYNEQFF
.	.	TRBV4-3	TRBJ2-4	TGCGCCAGCAGCCAAGGGAGCGGCCTAGCCAAAAACATTCAGTACTTC	CASSQGSGLAKNIQYF
few	TRBD1	TRBV6-5	TRBJ1-1	TGTGCCAGCAGTTACTCGATCGGGACAGGGGACACTGAAGCTTTCTTT	CASSYSIGTGDTEAFF
.	TRBD2	TRBV29-1	TRBJ2-1	TGCAGCGTTCGTCTAGCGGTGTACAATGAGCAGTTCTTC	CSVRLAVYNEQFF
.	.	TRBV7-6	TRBJ1-3	TGTGCCAGCAGCTTAGGTCCAGCTGACTCTGGAAACACCATATATTTT	CASSLGPADSGNTIYF
.	.	TRBV11-2	TRBJ1-6	TGTGCCAGCAGCTTAACGGAATACGACCCCCTCCACTTT	CASSLTEYDPLHF
.	.	TRBV30	TRBJ1-5	TGTGCCTGGAATATGGGCTATAGCAATCAGCCCCAGCATTTT	CAWNMGYSNQPQHF
.	TRBD1	TRBV13	TRBJ1-5	TGTGCCAGCAGCTTAGGCAGGGGGGACGTACAGCCCCAGCATTTT	CASSLGRGDVQPQHF
.	.	TRBV7-8	TRBJ1-2	TGTGCCAGCAGCTTAGTTGGAGGGGGCTATGGCTACACCTTC	CASSLVGGGYGYTF
.	.	TRBV7-9	TRBJ2-7	TGTGCCAGCAGCTTTCTAGGGAGGGGGCCCGAGCAGTACTTC	CASSFLGRGPEQYF
.	TRBD2	TRBV25-1	TRBJ2-3	TGTGCCAGCAGTGAACCGGCTAGCGGGGTCCTCACAGATACGCAGTATTTT	CASSEPASGVLTDTQYF
.	TRBD2	TRBV15	TRBJ2-3	TGTGCCACCAGCAGAGATAGGCGGGAGAGGATCGATACGCAGTATTTT	CATSRDRRERIDTQYF
.	TRBD2	TRBV14	TRBJ2-7	TGTGCCAGCAGCCCAGGGAGGGGCAGCTGGACAAGAGAGCAGTACTTC	CASSPGRGSWTREQYF
.	TRBD1	TRBV28	TRBJ1-6	TGTGCCAGCAGTTTCGTCCAGGGGGCATACGATTCACCCCTCCACTTT	CASSFVQGAYDSPLHF
.	TRBD2	TRBV7-9	TRBJ2-5	TGTGCCAGCAGCTTTACTAGCGGGAGTGCGGAGACCCAGTACTTC	CASSFTSGSAETQYF